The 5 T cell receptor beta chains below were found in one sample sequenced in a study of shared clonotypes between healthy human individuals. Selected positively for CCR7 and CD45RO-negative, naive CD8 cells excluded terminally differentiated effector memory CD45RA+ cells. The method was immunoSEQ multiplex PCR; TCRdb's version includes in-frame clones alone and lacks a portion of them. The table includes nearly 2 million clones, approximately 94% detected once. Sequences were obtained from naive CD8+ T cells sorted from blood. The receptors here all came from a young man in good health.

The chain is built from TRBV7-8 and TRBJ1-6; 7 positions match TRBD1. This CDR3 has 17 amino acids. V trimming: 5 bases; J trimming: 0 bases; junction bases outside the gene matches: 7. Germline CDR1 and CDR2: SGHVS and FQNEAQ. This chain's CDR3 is CASSTTGLYSYNSPLHF. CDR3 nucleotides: TGTGCCAGCAGCACGACAGGGCTCTACTCCTATAATTCACCCCTCCACTTT.

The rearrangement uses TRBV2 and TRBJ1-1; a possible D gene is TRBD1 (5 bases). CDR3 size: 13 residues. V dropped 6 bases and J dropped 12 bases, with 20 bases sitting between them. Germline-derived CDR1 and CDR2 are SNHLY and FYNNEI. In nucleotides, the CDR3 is TGTGCCAGCAGGGGCGATTGGGACGGGCGATCTTTCTTT. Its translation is CASRGDWDGRSFF.

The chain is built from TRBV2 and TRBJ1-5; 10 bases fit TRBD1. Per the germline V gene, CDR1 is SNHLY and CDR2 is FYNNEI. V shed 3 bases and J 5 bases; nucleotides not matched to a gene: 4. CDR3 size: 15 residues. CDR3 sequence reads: CASSEAGTGDQPQHF. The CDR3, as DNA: TGTGCCAGCAGTGAGGCCGGGACAGGGGATCAGCCCCAGCATTTT. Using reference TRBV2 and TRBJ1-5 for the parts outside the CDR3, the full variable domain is EPEVTQTPSHQVTQMGQEVILRCVPISNHLYFYWYRQILGQKVEFLVSFYNNEISEKSEIFDDQFSVERPDGSNFTLKIRSTKLEDSAMYFCASSEAGTGDQPQHFGDGTRLSIL.

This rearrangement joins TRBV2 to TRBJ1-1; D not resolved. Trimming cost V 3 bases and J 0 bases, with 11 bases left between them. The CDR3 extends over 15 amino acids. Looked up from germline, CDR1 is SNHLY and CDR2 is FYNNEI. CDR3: CASSDSLLLNTEAFF. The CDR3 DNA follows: TGTGCCAGCAGTGACAGCCTCCTCTTGAACACTGAAGCTTTCTTT.

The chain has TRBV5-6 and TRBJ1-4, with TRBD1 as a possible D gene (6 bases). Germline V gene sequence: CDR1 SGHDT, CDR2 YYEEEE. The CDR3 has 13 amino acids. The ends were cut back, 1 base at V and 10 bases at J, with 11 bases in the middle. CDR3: CASSLWEGGKLFF. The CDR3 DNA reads TGTGCCAGCAGCTTGTGGGAAGGGGGAAAACTGTTTTTT.